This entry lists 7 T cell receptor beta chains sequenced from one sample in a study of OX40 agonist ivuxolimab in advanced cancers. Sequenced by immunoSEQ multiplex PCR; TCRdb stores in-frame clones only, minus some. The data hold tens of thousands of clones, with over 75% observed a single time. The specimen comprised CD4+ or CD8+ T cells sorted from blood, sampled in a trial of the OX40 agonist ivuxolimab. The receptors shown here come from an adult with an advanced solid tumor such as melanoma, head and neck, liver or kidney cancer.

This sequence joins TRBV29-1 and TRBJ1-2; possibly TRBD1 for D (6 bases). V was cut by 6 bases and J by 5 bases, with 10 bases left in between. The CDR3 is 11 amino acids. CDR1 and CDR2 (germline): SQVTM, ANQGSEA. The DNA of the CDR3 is TGCAGCGTCGCCACAGGGTATGGCTACACCTTC. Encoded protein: CSVATGYGYTF.

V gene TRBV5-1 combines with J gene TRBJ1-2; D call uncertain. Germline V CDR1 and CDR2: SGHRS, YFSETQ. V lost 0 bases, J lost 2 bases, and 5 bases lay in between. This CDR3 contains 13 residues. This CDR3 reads CASSLGENYGYTF. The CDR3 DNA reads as TGCGCCAGCAGCTTGGGAGAGAACTATGGCTACACCTTC.

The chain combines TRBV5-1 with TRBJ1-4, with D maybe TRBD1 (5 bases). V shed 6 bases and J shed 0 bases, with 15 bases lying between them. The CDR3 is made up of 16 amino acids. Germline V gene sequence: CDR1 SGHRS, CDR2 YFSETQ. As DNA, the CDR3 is TGCGCCAGCAAGATTCCCCAGGACACAACTAATGAAAAACTGTTTTTT. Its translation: CASKIPQDTTNEKLFF. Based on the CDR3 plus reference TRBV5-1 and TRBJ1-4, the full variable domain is KAGVTQTPRYLIKTRGQQVTLSCSPISGHRSVSWYQQTPGQGLQFLFEYFSETQRNKGNFPGRFSGRQFSNSRSEMNVSTLELGDSALYLCASKIPQDTTNEKLFFGSGTQLSVL.

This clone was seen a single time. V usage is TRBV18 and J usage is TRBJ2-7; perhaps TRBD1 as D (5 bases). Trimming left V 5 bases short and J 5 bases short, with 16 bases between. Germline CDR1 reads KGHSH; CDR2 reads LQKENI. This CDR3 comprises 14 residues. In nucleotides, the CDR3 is TGTGCCAGCTCAGAGGCAGGGCAGTCCGACGAGCAGTACTTC. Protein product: CASSEAGQSDEQYF.

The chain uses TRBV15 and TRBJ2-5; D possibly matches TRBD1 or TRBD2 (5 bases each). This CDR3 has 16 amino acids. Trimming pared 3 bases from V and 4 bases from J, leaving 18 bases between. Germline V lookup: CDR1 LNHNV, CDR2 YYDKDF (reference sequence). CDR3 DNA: TGTGCCACCAGCAGGGGAGACAAGGGGCGGAGAGAGACCCAGTACTTC. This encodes CATSRGDKGRRETQYF. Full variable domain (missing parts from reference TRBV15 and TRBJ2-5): DAMVIQNPRYQVTQFGKPVTLSCSQTLNHNVMYWYQQKSSQAPKLLFHYYDKDFNNEADTPDNFQSRRPNTSFCFLDIRSPGLGDTAMYLCATSRGDKGRRETQYFGPGTRLLVL.

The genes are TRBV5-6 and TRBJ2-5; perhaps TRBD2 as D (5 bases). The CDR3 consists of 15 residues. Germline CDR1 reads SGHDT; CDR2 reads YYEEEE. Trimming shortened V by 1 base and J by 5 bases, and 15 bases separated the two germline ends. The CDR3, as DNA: TGTGCCAGCAGCTTGTGGACTCTTAACGGGGAGACCCAGTACTTC. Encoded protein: CASSLWTLNGETQYF.

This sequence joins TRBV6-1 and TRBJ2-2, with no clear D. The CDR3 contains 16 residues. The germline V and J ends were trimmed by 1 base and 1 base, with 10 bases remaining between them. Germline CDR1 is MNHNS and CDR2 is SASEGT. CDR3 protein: CASSEGGFMNTGELFF. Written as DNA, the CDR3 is TGTGCCAGCAGTGAAGGGGGATTCATGAACACCGGGGAGCTGTTTTTT.